This T cell receptor (beta chain) was sequenced for a study of blood T cell repertoires in COVID-19. The cohort comprised adults aged 18 to 89 years residing in some 24 US areas. Cohort placement rested on clinical history that participants reported themselves. Either two negative PCRs, clearance, or symptom resolution qualified Cohort 3 donors as recovered. Germline assignment: CDR1 SGHTA and CDR2 FQGTGA. CDR3 length: 14 amino acids. V lost 5 bases and J lost 0, with 11 bases in between. Assay: immunoSEQ multiplex PCR; the TCRdb copy retains only in-frame clones and omits some. The table lists approximately 300,000 clones, roughly 90% of them singletons, with almost 9.5% in the top ten.

This receptor was obtained from a woman in her twenties or thirties who had recovered from COVID-19. The chain links TRBV7-3 to TRBJ2-7; the D gene is possibly TRBD1 (6 bases). The specimen sequenced was PBMCs or T cells enriched from blood (not recorded which). DNA of the CDR3: TGTGCCAGCAGCCCCACAGGGAGCTCCTACGAGCAGTACTTC. Protein sequence: CASSPTGSSYEQYF.